Listed below are T cell receptor beta chains from one sample, sequenced in a study of blood T cell repertoires in COVID-19. Measured with immunoSEQ multiplex PCR; TCRdb has only the in-frame clones, and not every one. The profile shows around 98,000 clones, 84% of them singletons. Sequencing was carried out using peripheral blood. These receptors all stem from a woman aged 55-70 years with acute or convalescent COVID-19. Each CDR3 is given with its conserved first and last residue. A D gene is named only where the DNA matches it firmly. Size tells how often a clone was seen (once, few, many) or the class of an expanded clone, and some rows leave it out.

CDR3 protein,CDR3 DNA,J gene,D gene,V gene,clone size
CASSVDRGVWSPLHF,TGTGCCAGCAGCGTAGACAGGGGTGTATGGTCACCCCTCCACTTT,TRBJ1-6,TRBD1,TRBV9,once
CASSLFLQEQFF,TGTGCCAGCAGCCTCTTCCTACAGGAGCAGTTCTTC,TRBJ2-1,NA,TRBV28,NA
CASSMSPYSNQPQHF,TGTGCCAGTAGTATGAGTCCGTATAGCAATCAGCCCCAGCATTTT,TRBJ1-5,NA,TRBV19,many
CASSSQPHGETEAFF,TGTGCCAGCAGCTCACAACCCCACGGGGAGACTGAAGCTTTCTTT,TRBJ1-1,NA,TRBV9,few
CASSEALLWQTEAFF,TGTGCCAGCAGTGAAGCGCTCCTCTGGCAGACTGAAGCTTTCTTT,TRBJ1-1,NA,TRBV2,NA
CATSDSGQGNQPQHF,TGTGCCACCAGTGATTCTGGACAGGGAAATCAGCCCCAGCATTTT,TRBJ1-5,TRBD1,TRBV24-1,NA
CASSIGGGSYNEQFF,TGTGCCAGCAGCATCGGCGGGGGGTCCTACAATGAGCAGTTCTTC,TRBJ2-1,TRBD2,TRBV11-3,few
CATRAERGANNEQFF,TGTGCCACGCGGGCGGAGCGGGGGGCAAACAATGAGCAGTTCTTC,TRBJ2-1,TRBD2,TRBV10-3,NA
CATSRGVGELFF,TGTGCCACCAGCCGCGGGGTCGGGGAGCTGTTTTTT,TRBJ2-2,NA,TRBV15,NA
CASTKRESYGYTF,TGTGCCAGCACCAAGAGGGAGTCTTATGGCTACACCTTC,TRBJ1-2,NA,TRBV12-3/TRBV12-4,NA
CASSPTPLTGTGIHGYTF,TGTGCCAGCAGCCCTACCCCCCTGACCGGGACAGGGATCCATGGCTACACCTTC,TRBJ1-2,TRBD1,TRBV3-1/TRBV3-2,NA
CASSPHGEQNTEAFF,TGTGCCAGCAGTCCTCACGGGGAACAGAACACTGAAGCTTTCTTT,TRBJ1-1,NA,TRBV27,once
CAWAARATNQPQHF,TGTGCCTGGGCCGCCAGGGCCACTAATCAGCCCCAGCATTTT,TRBJ1-5,NA,TRBV30,NA
CSAARGTGNTEAFF,TGCAGCGCGGCGAGGGGGACAGGGAACACTGAAGCTTTCTTT,TRBJ1-1,TRBD1,TRBV29-1,NA
CASSFSGGRETQYF,TGTGCCAGCAGTTTCTCCGGGGGTAGGGAGACCCAGTACTTC,TRBJ2-5,NA,TRBV27,NA
CATLQGASTDTQYF,TGTGCCACCCTACAGGGAGCCAGCACAGATACGCAGTATTTT,TRBJ2-3,NA,TRBV28,NA
CASTLGGVDTEAFF,TGTGCCAGCACCCTCGGGGGGGTCGACACTGAAGCTTTCTTT,TRBJ1-1,NA,TRBV5-6,NA
CASSYSTGVGEKLFF,TGTGCCAGCAGTTACTCCACAGGGGTTGGTGAAAAACTGTTTTTT,TRBJ1-4,TRBD1,TRBV6-5,NA
CAPGETEAFF,TGTGCCCCAGGGGAGACTGAAGCTTTCTTT,TRBJ1-1,NA,TRBV7-3,NA
CASSFGGENEQFF,TGTGCCAGCAGCTTCGGCGGGGAAAATGAGCAGTTCTTC,TRBJ2-1,NA,TRBV7-3,NA
CASSISDRVTGELFF,TGTGCCAGTAGTATCAGCGACAGGGTTACCGGGGAGCTGTTTTTT,TRBJ2-2,TRBD1,TRBV19,NA
CASSQGQGVYNSPLHF,TGTGCCAGCAGCCAAGGACAGGGGGTTTATAATTCACCCCTCCACTTT,TRBJ1-6,TRBD1,TRBV3-1/TRBV3-2,NA
CASSDRVGTEAFF,TGCGCCAGCAGCGACAGGGTGGGCACTGAAGCTTTCTTT,TRBJ1-1,TRBD1,TRBV4-1,once
CATAPASGGNSPLHF,TGTGCCACCGCACCGGCTTCAGGGGGGAATTCACCCCTCCACTTT,TRBJ1-6,TRBD1,TRBV28,NA